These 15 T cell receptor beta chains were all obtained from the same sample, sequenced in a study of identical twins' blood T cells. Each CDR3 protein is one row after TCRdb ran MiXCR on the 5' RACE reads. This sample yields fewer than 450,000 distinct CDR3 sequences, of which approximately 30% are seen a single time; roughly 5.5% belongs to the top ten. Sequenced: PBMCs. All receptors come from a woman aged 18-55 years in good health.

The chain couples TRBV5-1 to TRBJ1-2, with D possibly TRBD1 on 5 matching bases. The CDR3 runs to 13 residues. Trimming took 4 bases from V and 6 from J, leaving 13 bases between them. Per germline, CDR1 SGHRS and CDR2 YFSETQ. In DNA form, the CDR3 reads TGCGCCAGCAGCCTGAGTTCGGGGCATGGCTACACCTTC. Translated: CASSLSSGHGYTF.

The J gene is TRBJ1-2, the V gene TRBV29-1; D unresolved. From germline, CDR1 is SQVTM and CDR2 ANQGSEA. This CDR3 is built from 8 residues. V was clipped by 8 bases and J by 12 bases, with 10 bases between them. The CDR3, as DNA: TGCAGCCTTGGAGTGGACACCTTC. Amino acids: CSLGVDTF.

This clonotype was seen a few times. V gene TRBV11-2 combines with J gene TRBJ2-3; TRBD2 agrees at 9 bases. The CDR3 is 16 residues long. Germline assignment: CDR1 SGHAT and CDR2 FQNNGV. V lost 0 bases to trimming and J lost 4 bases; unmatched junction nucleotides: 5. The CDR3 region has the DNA TGTGCCAGCAGCTTAGAGGGAGCGGGAGGCGCAGATACGCAGTATTTT. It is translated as CASSLEGAGGADTQYF.

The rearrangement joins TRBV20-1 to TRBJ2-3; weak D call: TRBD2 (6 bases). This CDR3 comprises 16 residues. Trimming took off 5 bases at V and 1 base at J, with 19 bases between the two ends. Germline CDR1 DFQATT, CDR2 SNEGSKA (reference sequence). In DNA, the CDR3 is TGCAGTGCTGAGGATCCCTGGGGCGGGGGCACAGATACGCAGTATTTT. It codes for CSAEDPWGGGTDTQYF.

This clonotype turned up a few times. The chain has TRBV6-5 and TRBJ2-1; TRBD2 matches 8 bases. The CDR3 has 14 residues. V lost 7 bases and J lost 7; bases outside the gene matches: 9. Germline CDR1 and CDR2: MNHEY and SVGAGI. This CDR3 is CASNTGLVVNEQFF. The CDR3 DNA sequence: TGTGCCAGCAATACGGGACTAGTCGTGAATGAGCAGTTCTTC.

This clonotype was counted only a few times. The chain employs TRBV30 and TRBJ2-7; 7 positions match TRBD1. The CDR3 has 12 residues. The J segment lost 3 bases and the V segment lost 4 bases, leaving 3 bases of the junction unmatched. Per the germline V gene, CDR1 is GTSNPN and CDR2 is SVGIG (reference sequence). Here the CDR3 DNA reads TGTGCCTGGAACAGGGGATACTACGAGCAGTACTTC. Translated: CAWNRGYYEQYF.

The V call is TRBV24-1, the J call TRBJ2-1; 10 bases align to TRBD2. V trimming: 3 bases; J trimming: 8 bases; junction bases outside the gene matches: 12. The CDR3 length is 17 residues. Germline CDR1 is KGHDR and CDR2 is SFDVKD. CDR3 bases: TGTGCCACCAGTGATCCGTCTAGCGGGAGTCTTGGGGATGAGCAGTTCTTC. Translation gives CATSDPSSGSLGDEQFF.

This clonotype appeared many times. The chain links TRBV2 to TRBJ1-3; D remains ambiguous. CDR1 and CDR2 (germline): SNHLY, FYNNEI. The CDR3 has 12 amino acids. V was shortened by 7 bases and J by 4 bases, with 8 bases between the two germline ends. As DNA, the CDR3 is TGTGCCAGCACGGGATACGGAAACACCATATATTTT. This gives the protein CASTGYGNTIYF.

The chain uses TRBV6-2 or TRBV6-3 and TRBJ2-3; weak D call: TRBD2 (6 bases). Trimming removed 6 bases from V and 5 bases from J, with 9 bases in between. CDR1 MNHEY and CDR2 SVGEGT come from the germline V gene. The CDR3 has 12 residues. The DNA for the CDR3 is TGTGCCAGCAGATCAGCGGGAGATACGCAGTATTTT. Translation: CASRSAGDTQYF.

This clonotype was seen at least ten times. CDR3 loop: CSATGTYEQYF. Written as DNA, the CDR3 is TGCAGTGCCACGGGAACCTACGAGCAGTACTTC. The chain recombines TRBV20-1 with TRBJ2-7, with D possibly TRBD2 on 5 matching bases. CDR1 DFQATT and CDR2 SNEGSKA come from the germline V gene (reference sequence). V was cut by 6 bases and J by 2 bases, with 8 bases left in between. The length of the CDR3 is 11 residues.

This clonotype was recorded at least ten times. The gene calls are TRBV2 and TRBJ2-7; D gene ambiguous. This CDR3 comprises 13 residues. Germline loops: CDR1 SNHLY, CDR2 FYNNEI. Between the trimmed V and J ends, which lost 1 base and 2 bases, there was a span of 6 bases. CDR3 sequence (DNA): TGTGCCAGCAGTGAAGTGGGTCCCTACGAGCAGTACTTC. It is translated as CASSEVGPYEQYF.

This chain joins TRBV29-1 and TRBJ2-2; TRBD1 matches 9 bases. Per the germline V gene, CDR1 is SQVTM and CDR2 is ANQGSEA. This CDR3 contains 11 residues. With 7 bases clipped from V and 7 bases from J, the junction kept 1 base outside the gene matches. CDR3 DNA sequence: TGCAGCGCGGACAGGGGCGGGGAGCTGTTTTTT. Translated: CSADRGGELFF.

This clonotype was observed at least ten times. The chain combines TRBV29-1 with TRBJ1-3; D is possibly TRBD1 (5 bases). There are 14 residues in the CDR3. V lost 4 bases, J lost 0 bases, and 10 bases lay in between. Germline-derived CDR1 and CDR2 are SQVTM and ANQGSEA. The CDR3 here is CSVGDGISGNTIYF. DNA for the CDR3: TGCAGCGTTGGGGACGGAATCTCTGGAAACACCATATATTTT.

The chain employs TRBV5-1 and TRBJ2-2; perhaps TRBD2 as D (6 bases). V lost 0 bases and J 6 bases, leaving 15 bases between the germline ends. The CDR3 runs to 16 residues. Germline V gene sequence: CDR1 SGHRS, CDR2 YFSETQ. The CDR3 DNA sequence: TGCGCCAGCAGCTTGGATGGTGGAGGGAAATCCGGGGAGCTGTTTTTT. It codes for CASSLDGGGKSGELFF. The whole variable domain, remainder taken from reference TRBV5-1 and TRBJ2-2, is KAGVTQTPRYLIKTRGQQVTLSCSPISGHRSVSWYQQTPGQGLQFLFEYFSETQRNKGNFPGRFSGRQFSNSRSEMNVSTLELGDSALYLCASSLDGGGKSGELFFGEGSRLTVL.

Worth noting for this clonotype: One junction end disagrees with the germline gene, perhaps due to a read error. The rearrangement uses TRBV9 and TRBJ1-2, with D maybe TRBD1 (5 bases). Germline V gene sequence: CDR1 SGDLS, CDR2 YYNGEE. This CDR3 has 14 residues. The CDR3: CASSRRSGTHGHTF. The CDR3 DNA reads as TGTGCCAGCAGCCGTAGGTCAGGGACTCATGGCCACACCTTC.